This T cell receptor beta chain came from a study of T-cell reconstitution after alpha-beta-depleted transplantation in children. The TCRbeta library incorporated unique molecular identifiers. TCRdb reprocessed the PCR reads with MiXCR, giving one entry per CDR3 protein. The data show about 540,000 distinct CDR3 sequences, with around 16% seen just once and roughly 3.3% held by the top ten. Germline V gives CDR1 DFQATT, CDR2 SNEGSKA (reference sequence). The V gene lost 3 bases and the J gene lost 4 bases, with 13 bases spanning the gap. This CDR3 is 13 amino acids long. V usage is TRBV20-1 and J usage is TRBJ2-7, with D possibly TRBD2 on 6 matching bases. This sample comprised PBMCs from the stem cell graft donor, obtained from the stem cell graft. The origin of this receptor is a human donor who donated a stem cell graft to a child with acute lymphoblastic leukemia. As DNA, the CDR3 is TGCAGTGCTAGTTCCGGGAGAGGGTACGAGCAGTACTTC. Translation gives CSASSGRGYEQYF.